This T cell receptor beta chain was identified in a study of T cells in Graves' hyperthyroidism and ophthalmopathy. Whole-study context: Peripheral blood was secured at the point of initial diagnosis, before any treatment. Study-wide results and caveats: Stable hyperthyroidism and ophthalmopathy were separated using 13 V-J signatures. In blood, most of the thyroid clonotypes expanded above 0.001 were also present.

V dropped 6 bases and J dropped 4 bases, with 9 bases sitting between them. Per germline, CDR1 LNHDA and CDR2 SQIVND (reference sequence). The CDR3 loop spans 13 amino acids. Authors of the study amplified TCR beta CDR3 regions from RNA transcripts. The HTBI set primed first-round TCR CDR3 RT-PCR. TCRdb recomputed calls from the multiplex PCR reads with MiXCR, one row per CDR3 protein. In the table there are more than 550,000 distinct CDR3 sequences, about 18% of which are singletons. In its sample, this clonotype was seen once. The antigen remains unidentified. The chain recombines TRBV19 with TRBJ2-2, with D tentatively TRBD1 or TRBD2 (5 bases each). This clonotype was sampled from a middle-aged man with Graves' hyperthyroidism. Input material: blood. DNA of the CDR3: TGTGCCAGTAGCGGGGCCGGCACCGGGGAGCTGTTTTTT. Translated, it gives CASSGAGTGELFF.